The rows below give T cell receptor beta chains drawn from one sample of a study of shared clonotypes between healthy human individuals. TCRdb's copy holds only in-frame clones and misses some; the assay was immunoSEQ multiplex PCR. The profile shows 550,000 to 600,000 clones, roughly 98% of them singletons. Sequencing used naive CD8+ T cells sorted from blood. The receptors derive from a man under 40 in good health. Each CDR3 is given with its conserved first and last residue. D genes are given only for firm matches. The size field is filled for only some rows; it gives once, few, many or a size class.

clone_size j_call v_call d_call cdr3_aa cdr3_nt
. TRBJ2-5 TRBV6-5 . CASSLIGLQETQYF TGTGCCAGCAGTTTAATCGGGCTACAAGAGACCCAGTACTTC
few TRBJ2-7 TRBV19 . CASSAVGGGYEQYF TGTGCCAGTTCTGCTGTTGGCGGTGGCTACGAGCAGTACTTC
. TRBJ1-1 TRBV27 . CASSFGTLNTEAFF TGTGCCAGCAGTTTTGGGACGCTGAACACTGAAGCTTTCTTT
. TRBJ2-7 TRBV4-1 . CASSQVAGGYEQYF TGCGCCAGCAGCCAAGTGGCAGGAGGTTACGAGCAGTACTTC
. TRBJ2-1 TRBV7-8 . CASSSLLSYNEQFF TGTGCCAGCAGCTCTTTACTGAGTTACAATGAGCAGTTCTTC
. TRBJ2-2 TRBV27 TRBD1 CASSNMQGANGELFF TGTGCCAGCAGTAACATGCAGGGGGCGAACGGGGAGCTGTTTTTT
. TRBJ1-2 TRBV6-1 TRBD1 CASVRDRDDYGYTF TGTGCCAGCGTCCGGGACAGAGATGACTATGGCTACACCTTC
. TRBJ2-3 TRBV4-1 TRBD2 CASSLRLAGGTDTQYF TGCGCCAGCAGCCTTCGACTAGCGGGAGGGACAGATACGCAGTATTTT
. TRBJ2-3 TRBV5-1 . CASSLSGSSTDTQYF TGCGCCAGCAGCTTGTCCGGGAGTAGCACAGATACGCAGTATTTT
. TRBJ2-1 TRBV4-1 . CASSQDQGDSLGGNEQFF TGCGCCAGCAGCCAAGATCAGGGGGACTCCCTCGGAGGAAATGAGCAGTTCTTC
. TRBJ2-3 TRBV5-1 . CASSFRQGTDTQYF TGCGCCAGCAGCTTCCGGCAGGGGACAGATACGCAGTATTTT
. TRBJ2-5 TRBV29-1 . CSVTGRGETQYF TGCAGCGTGACAGGCCGGGGGGAGACCCAGTACTTC
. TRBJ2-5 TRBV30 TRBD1 CAWDRGETQYF TGTGCCTGGGACAGGGGGGAGACCCAGTACTTC
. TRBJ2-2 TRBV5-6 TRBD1 CASSLRGPRTGTNTGELFF TGTGCCAGCAGCTTGAGGGGACCCCGGACAGGGACGAACACCGGGGAGCTGTTTTTT